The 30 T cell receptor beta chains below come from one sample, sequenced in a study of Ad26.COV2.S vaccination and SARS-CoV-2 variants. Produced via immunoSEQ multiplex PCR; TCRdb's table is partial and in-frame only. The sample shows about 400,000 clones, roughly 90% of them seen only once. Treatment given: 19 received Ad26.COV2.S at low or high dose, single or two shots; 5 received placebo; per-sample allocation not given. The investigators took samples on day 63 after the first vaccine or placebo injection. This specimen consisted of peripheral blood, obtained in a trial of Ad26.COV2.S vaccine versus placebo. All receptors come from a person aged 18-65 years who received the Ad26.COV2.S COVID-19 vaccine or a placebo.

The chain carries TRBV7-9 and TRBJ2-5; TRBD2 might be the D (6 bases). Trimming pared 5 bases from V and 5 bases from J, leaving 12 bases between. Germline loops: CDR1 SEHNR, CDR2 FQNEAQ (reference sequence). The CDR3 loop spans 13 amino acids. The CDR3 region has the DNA TGTGCCAGCAGCGAAGCAGGGAGGGAGACCCAGTACTTC. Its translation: CASSEAGRETQYF.

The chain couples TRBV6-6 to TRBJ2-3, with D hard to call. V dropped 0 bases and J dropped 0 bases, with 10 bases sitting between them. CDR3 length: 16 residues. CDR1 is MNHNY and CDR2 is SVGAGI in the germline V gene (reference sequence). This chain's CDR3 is CASSYSVLTSTDTQYF. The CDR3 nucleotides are TGTGCCAGCAGTTACTCCGTCTTGACTAGCACAGATACGCAGTATTTT.

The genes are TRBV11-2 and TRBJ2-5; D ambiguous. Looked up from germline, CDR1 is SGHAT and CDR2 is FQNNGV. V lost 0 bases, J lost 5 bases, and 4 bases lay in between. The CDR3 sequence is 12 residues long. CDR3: CASSLDVETQYF. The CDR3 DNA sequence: TGTGCCAGCAGCTTAGATGTGGAGACCCAGTACTTC.

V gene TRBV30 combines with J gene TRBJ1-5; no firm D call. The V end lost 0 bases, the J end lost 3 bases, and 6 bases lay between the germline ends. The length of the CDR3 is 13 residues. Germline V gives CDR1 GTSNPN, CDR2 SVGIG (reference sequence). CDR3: CAWSVRFNQPQHF. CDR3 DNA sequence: TGTGCCTGGAGTGTACGGTTCAATCAGCCCCAGCATTTT.

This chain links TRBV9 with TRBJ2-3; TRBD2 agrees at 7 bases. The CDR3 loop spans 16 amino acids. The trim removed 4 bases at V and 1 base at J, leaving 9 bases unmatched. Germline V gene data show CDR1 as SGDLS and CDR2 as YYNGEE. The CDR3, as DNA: TGTGCCAGCAGCCTTTTAACGGCGGGAGGCACAGATACGCAGTATTTT. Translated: CASSLLTAGGTDTQYF.

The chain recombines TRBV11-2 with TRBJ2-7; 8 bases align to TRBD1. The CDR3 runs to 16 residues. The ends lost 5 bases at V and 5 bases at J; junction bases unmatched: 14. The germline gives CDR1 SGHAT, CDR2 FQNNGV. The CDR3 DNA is TGTGCCAGCAGCCTCGGGACAGGCCTCCAACGGAACGAGCAGTACTTC. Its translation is CASSLGTGLQRNEQYF.

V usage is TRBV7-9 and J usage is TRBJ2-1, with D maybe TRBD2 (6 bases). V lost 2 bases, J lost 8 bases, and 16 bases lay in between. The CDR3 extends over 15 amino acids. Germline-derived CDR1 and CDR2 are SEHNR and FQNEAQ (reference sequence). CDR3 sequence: CASSLRELVRHEQFF. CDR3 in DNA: TGTGCCAGCAGCTTACGGGAGCTAGTGCGGCATGAGCAGTTCTTC.

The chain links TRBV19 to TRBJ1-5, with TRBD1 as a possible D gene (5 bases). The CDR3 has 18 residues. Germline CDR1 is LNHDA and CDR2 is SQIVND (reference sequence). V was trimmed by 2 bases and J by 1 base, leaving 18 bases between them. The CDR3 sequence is CASSIKGQGKGSNQPQHF. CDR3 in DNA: TGTGCCAGTAGTATAAAGGGGCAGGGTAAGGGAAGCAATCAGCCCCAGCATTTT.

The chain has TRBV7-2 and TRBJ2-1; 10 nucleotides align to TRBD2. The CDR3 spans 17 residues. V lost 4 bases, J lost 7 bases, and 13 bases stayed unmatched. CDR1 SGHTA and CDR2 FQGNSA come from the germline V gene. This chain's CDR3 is CASSSRGFTSGTNEQFF. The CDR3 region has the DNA TGTGCCAGCAGCTCGAGAGGATTCACTAGCGGGACGAATGAGCAGTTCTTC.

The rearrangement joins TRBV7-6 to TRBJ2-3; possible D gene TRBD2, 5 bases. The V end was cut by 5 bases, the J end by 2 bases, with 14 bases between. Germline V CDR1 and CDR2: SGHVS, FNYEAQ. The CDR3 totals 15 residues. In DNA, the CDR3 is TGTGCCAGCAGCCTGGAGGTCGGGTACACAGATACGCAGTATTTT. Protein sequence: CASSLEVGYTDTQYF.

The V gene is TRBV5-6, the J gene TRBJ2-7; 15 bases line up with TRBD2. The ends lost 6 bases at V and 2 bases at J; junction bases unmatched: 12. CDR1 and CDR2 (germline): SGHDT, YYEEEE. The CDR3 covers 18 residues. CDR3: CASNLGLAGGLIPYEQYF. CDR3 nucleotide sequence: TGTGCCAGCAACCTCGGACTAGCGGGAGGGCTGATCCCCTACGAGCAGTACTTC.

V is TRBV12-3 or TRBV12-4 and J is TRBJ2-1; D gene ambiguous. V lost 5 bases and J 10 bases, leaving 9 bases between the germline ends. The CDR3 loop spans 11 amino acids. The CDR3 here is CASSILREQFF. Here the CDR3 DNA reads TGTGCCAGCAGTATTCTGCGGGAGCAGTTCTTC.

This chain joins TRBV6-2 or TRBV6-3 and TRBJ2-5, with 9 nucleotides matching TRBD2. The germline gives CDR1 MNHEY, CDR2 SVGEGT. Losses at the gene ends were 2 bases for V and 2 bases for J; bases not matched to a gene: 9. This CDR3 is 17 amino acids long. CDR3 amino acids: CASSYLRIAGAQETQYF. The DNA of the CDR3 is TGTGCCAGCAGTTACCTCCGAATAGCGGGAGCGCAAGAGACCCAGTACTTC.

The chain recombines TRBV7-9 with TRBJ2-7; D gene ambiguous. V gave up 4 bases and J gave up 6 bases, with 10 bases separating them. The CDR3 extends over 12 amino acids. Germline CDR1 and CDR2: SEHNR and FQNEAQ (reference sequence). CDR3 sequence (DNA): TGTGCCAGCAGCTGGGTGGGCGGCGAGCAGTACTTC. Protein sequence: CASSWVGGEQYF.

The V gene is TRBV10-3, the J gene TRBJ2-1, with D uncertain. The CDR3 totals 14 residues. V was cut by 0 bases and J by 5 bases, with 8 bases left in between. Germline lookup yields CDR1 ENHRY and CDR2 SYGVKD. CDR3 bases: TGTGCCATCAGTGAGTCTGTAGGGAACAATGAGCAGTTCTTC. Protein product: CAISESVGNNEQFF.

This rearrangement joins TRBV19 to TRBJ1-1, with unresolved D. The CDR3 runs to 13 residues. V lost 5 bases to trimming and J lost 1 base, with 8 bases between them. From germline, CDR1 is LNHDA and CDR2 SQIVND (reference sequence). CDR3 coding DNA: TGTGCCAGTAGTCTAAAGGGGAACACTGAAGCTTTCTTT. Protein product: CASSLKGNTEAFF. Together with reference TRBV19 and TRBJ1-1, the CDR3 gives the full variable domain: DGGITQSPKYLFRKEGQNVTLSCEQNLNHDAMYWYRQDPGQGLRLIYYSQIVNDFQKGDIAEGYSVSREKKESFPLTVTSAQKNPTAFYLCASSLKGNTEAFFGQGTRLTVV.

The CDR3 protein is CASSLVFLPYEQYF. Here the CDR3 DNA reads TGTGCCAGCAGCTTGGTCTTTTTACCTTACGAGCAGTACTTC. V usage is TRBV5-6 and J usage is TRBJ2-7; D remains ambiguous. Germline-derived CDR1 and CDR2 are SGHDT and YYEEEE. With 0 bases removed from V and 4 bases from J, the gap between germline ends came to 11 bases. This CDR3 comprises 14 residues.

The CDR3 bases are TGTGCCAGCATACAGGGGGAGCACTATGGCTACACCTTC. Its protein product is CASIQGEHYGYTF. The chain couples TRBV28 to TRBJ1-2, with 8 bases identical to TRBD1. Unmatched junction bases numbered 4, after V lost 7 bases and J lost 3 bases. The CDR3 runs 13 residues. Germline values: CDR1 MDHEN, CDR2 SYDVKM.

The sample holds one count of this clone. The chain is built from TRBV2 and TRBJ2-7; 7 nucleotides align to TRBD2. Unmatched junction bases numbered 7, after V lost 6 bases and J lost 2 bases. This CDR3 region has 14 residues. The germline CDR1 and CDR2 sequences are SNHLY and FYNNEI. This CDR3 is CASRKLAGPYEQYF. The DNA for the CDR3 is TGTGCCAGCAGGAAGTTAGCGGGCCCCTACGAGCAGTACTTC.

The CDR3 DNA reads as TGTGCCAGCAGGAGAGTGGAGGACGAGCAGTACTTC. This translates into CASRRVEDEQYF. The V and J genes are TRBV28 and TRBJ2-7; D might be TRBD2 (5 bases). There are 12 residues in the CDR3. The V end was cut by 6 bases, the J end by 5 bases, with 11 bases between. Germline CDR1 is MDHEN and CDR2 is SYDVKM.

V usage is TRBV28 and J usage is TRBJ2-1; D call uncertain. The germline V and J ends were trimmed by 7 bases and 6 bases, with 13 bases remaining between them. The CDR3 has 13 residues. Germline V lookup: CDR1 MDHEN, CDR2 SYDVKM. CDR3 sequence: CASTTVRVNEQFF. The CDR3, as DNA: TGTGCCAGCACTACTGTAAGAGTCAATGAGCAGTTCTTC.

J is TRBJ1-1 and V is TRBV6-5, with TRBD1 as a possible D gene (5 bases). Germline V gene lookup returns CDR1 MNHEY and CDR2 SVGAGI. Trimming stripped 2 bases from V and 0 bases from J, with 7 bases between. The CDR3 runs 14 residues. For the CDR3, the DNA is TGTGCCAGCAGTTACGGGACGGTGAACACTGAAGCTTTCTTT. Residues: CASSYGTVNTEAFF.

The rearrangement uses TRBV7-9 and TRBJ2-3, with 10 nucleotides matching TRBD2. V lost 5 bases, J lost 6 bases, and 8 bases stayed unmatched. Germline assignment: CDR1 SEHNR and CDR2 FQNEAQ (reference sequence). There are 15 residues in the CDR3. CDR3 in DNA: TGTGCCAGCAGCCAAACCGGGACTAGCGCGGATACGCAGTATTTT. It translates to CASSQTGTSADTQYF.

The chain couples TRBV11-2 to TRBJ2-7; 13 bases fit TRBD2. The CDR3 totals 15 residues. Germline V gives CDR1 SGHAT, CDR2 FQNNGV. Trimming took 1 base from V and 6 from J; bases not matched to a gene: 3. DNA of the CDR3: TGTGCCAGCAGCTTAGGGACTAGCGGGAGTGGCGAGCAGTACTTC. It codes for CASSLGTSGSGEQYF.

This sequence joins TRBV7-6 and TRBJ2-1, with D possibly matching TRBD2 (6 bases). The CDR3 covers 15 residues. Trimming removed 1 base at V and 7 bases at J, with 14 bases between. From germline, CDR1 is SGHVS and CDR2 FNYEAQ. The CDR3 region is CASSLEASARNEQFF. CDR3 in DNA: TGTGCCAGCAGCTTAGAGGCTAGCGCTAGGAATGAGCAGTTCTTC.

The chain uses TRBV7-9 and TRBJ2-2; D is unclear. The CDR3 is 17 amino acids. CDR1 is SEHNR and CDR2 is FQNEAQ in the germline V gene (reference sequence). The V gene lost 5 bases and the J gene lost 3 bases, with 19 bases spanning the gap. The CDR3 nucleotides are TGTGCCAGCAGCACCTATACTTTCGGGTGGGACACCGGGGAGCTGTTTTTT. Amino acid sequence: CASSTYTFGWDTGELFF.

The CDR3 protein is CATSRDQGRVVEQFF. The CDR3 region has the DNA TGTGCCACCAGCAGAGATCAGGGCAGGGTGGTTGAGCAGTTCTTC. The V call is TRBV15, the J call TRBJ2-1; tentative D call: TRBD1 (5 bases). Germline lookup yields CDR1 LNHNV and CDR2 YYDKDF (reference sequence). This CDR3 has 15 amino acids. Deletions cut 0 bases from V and 9 bases from J, with 15 bases between.

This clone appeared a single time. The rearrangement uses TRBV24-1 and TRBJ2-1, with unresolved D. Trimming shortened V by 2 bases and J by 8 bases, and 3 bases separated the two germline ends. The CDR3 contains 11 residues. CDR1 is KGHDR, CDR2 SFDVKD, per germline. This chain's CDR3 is CATSDWDEQFF. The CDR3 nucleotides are TGTGCCACCAGTGATTGGGATGAGCAGTTCTTC.

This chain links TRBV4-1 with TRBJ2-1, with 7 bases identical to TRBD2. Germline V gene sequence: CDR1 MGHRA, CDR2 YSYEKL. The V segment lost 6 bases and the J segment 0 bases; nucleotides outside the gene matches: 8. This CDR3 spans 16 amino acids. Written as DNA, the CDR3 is TGCGCCAGCAGACCCATTACTAGCGCCTCCTACAATGAGCAGTTCTTC. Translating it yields CASRPITSASYNEQFF.

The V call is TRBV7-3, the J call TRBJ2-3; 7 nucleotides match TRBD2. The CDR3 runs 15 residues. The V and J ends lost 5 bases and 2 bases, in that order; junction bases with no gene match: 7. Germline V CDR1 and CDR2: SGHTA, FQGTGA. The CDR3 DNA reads TGTGCCAGCAGCGCCGCCGGGGGGATCACAGATACGCAGTATTTT. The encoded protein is CASSAAGGITDTQYF.